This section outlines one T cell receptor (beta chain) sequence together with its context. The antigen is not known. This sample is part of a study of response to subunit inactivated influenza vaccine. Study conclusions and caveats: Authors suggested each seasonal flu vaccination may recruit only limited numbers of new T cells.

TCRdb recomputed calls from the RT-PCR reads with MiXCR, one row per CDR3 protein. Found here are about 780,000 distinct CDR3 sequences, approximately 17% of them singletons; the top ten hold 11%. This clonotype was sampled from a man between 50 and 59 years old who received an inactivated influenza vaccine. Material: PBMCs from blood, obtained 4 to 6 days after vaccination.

CDR3 coding DNA: TGCAGTGCTAGAGACTCCGGGACAGCAGCCTACGAGCAGTACTTC. It encodes CSARDSGTAAYEQYF. The rearrangement joins TRBV20-1 to TRBJ2-7; 7 nucleotides line up with TRBD1. J lost 2 bases, V lost 0 bases, and 7 bases had no gene match. This CDR3 contains 15 residues. Germline CDR1 is DFQATT and CDR2 is SNEGSKA (reference sequence).